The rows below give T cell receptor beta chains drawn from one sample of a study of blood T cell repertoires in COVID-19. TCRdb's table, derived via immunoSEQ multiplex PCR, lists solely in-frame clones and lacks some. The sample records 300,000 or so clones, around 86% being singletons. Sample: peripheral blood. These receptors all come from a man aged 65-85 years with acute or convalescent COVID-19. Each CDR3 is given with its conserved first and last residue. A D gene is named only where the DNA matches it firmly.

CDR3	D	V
CAWSSQGVGYGYTF	TRBD1	TRBV30
CASSLRTSGANTGELFF	TRBD2	TRBV5-6
CASSLFYGGDQDNEQFF	-	TRBV7-2
CASSPSGQGVTEAFF	TRBD1	TRBV5-6
CASSDIKGATNEKLFF	-	TRBV6-1
CATGGAGNIGTGANVLTF	-	TRBV5-1
CASSVTSGRVNEQFF	TRBD2	TRBV5-1
CAISSTGGPGTEAFF	TRBD1	TRBV10-3
CASSLLASVSQYF	-	TRBV28
CASSLWLAETYEQYF	-	TRBV7-2
CASTEAARGVANEKLFF	TRBD1	TRBV6-1
CASSRGSGGARETQYF	TRBD2	TRBV5-4
CASSSPGQGSTGELFF	TRBD1	TRBV7-9
CASSQGQTNSYNEQFF	-	TRBV4-3
CASSFTAGTRISYEQYF	TRBD2	TRBV5-1
CAWSVSNTIYF	-	TRBV30
CASSQGPGGQETQYF	TRBD2	TRBV4-3
CAWSVLQGDQPQHF	TRBD1	TRBV30
CASSLRARGGETQYF	-	TRBV5-4
CASSQEGELNTEAFF	-	TRBV18
CASSVDTGNTEAFF	-	TRBV9
CASSTPPGAPTYEQYF	-	TRBV9
CASSTPGLAYRETQYF	TRBD2	TRBV2
CAISSQTADSPLHF	-	TRBV10-3
CASSFISTDTQYF	-	TRBV7-2
CASSLVAGGPEETQYF	TRBD2	TRBV5-1
CASSQEGQGGYYGYTF	TRBD1	TRBV4-3
CASSEDLAGGRREQFF	TRBD2	TRBV2
CASSFAGTHFDYGYTF	-	TRBV7-2
CASSLDRGAFYGYTF	TRBD1	TRBV5-1
CASSGSQAGLHYEQYF	-	TRBV9
CASSLVTAYGYTF	-	TRBV28
CASSASRVGTGGSTEAFF	TRBD1	TRBV11-2
CASVDLGGTEAFF	-	TRBV28
CASSRQGSAGELFF	TRBD1	TRBV18
CAWSVFPGGRFEQFF	TRBD2	TRBV30
CASSPGGWSAGANVLTF	-	TRBV11-2
CASSEAGTSGRLFF	TRBD2	TRBV6-4
CASSLTSGRAYNEQFF	TRBD2	TRBV7-2
CASSSTEGGTQYF	-	TRBV5-1
CASSYRGAGANVLTF	TRBD1	TRBV28
CASSEDYYNEQFF	-	TRBV10-2
CASSPPTSGGIREQYF	TRBD2	TRBV23-1
CASSQGGLAESEQFF	TRBD2	TRBV5-4
CASSMTDDNYGYTF	-	TRBV11-2
CASSPFTSGSWDTQYF	TRBD2	TRBV3-1/TRBV3-2
CASSLGATGGAETQYF	TRBD1	TRBV7-2
CASSLRTVEDTQYF	-	TRBV5-1
CASSQGRGRDEQFF	-	TRBV4-3
CASSYGGAAARGQYF	-	TRBV6-2/TRBV6-3
CASSLTGGYTF	-	TRBV3-1/TRBV3-2
CASTHPGGTGELFF	TRBD2	TRBV19
CASSALAGGGSYNEQFF	TRBD2	TRBV11-2